This T cell receptor beta chain was observed in a study of shared clonotypes between healthy human individuals. Trimming shortened V by 6 bases and J by 10 bases, and 13 bases separated the two germline ends. The CDR3 length is 12 residues. Germline V gene lookup returns CDR1 LNHDA and CDR2 SQIVND (reference sequence). Profiling relied on immunoSEQ multiplex PCR, and the TCRdb table lists in-frame clones only, not all of them. The sample has roughly 2.2 million clones; approximately 95% are singletons. The sequence was obtained from a man between 18 and 35 years old in good health. Some clones in this sample may be carry-over from other donors' samples. The sample taken for sequencing was naive CD4+ T cells from PBMCs. This sample's subset: CD45RA+ positively selected. This chain links TRBV19 with TRBJ2-1, with D possibly being TRBD2 (5 bases). CDR3 loop: CASRIGAGEQFF. The CDR3 nucleotides are TGTGCCAGTAGAATTGGCGCGGGCGAGCAGTTCTTC. The complete variable domain, with remaining parts taken from reference TRBV19 and TRBJ2-1, reads DGGITQSPKYLFRKEGQNVTLSCEQNLNHDAMYWYRQDPGQGLRLIYYSQIVNDFQKGDIAEGYSVSREKKESFPLTVTSAQKNPTAFYLCASRIGAGEQFFGPGTRLTVL.